One and the same sample provided the 20 T cell receptor beta chains below, sequenced in a study of cytomegalovirus exposure and HLA in healthy donors. Primers included in the PCR were 60 Vbeta and 13 Jbeta primers. Libraries were prepared by immunoSEQ multiplex PCR; TCRdb keeps only in-frame clonotypes and omits some of them. This table holds 90,000 to 150,000 clones, about three quarters found once. Sequences were obtained from PBMCs. All receptors come from a woman aged 25 to 39 in good health and CMV-seropositive.

This rearrangement joins TRBV7-2 to TRBJ1-6, with D unclear. Germline V CDR1 and CDR2: SGHTA, FQGNSA. Deletions cut 1 base from V and 10 bases from J, with 8 bases between. This CDR3 contains 13 residues. The CDR3 nucleotides read TGTGCCAGCAGCTTAGTAACAGACTCACCCCTCCACTTT. This codes for CASSLVTDSPLHF.

The chain has TRBV18 and TRBJ1-5, with a weak D call TRBD1 (5 bases). Germline values: CDR1 KGHSH, CDR2 LQKENI. The V end lost 2 bases, the J end lost 3 bases, and 8 bases lay between the germline ends. The CDR3 runs to 14 residues. Here the CDR3 reads CASSPAQDNQPQHF. CDR3 nucleotides: TGTGCCAGCTCACCAGCACAGGACAATCAGCCCCAGCATTTT.

The genes are TRBV9 and TRBJ2-1, with 12 bases lining up with TRBD2. The germline V gene encodes CDR1 SGDLS and CDR2 YYNGEE. Losses at the gene ends were 4 bases for V and 8 bases for J; bases not matched to a gene: 7. The CDR3 totals 15 residues. CDR3 DNA: TGTGCCAGCAGCCTCGGACTAGCGGGGAGTTATGAGCAGTTCTTC. As protein: CASSLGLAGSYEQFF.

This chain uses TRBV6-1 with TRBJ2-3; tentatively, D is TRBD2 (5 bases). V shed 4 bases and J shed 2 bases, with 16 bases lying between them. Germline-derived CDR1 and CDR2 are MNHNS and SASEGT. The CDR3 has 16 amino acids. CDR3 amino acids: CASSVSSLIFTDTQYF. CDR3 nucleotides: TGTGCCAGCAGTGTTTCTAGCCTTATCTTCACAGATACGCAGTATTTT.

Note on this clone: Sequence at one end of the junction differs from germline and may be a read error. The chain uses TRBV7-9 and TRBJ1-2; TRBD1 aligns across 10 bases. The CDR3 totals 13 residues. Germline V gene data show CDR1 as SEHNR and CDR2 as FQNEAQ (reference sequence). CDR3 DNA: TGTGCCAGCAGCTTTAACGACAGGGGGCTAAAAGACTTC. Translating gives CASSFNDRGLKDF.

The chain is built from TRBV27 and TRBJ2-2; TRBD1 matches at 10 bases. V was pared by 5 bases and J by 3 bases, with 9 bases of the junction left unmatched. The CDR3 loop spans 17 amino acids. CDR1 is MNHEY and CDR2 is SMNVEV in the germline V gene (reference sequence). The CDR3 DNA reads TGTGCCAGCAGTCTGAAGGGACAGGGGTGGGACACCGGGGAGCTGTTTTTT. Its protein is CASSLKGQGWDTGELFF.

The gene calls are TRBV27 and TRBJ2-3; D possibly corresponds to TRBD1 (6 bases). Germline V gives CDR1 MNHEY, CDR2 SMNVEV (reference sequence). The CDR3 is 13 amino acids. V was pared by 3 bases and J by 6 bases, with 10 bases between. This CDR3 reads CASSFSQGDTQYF. DNA of the CDR3: TGTGCCAGCAGTTTTTCCCAGGGGGATACGCAGTATTTT.

There are many counts of this clone. V and J are TRBV28 and TRBJ2-7, with 7 bases identical to TRBD1. CDR1 MDHEN and CDR2 SYDVKM come from the germline V gene. This CDR3 region has 17 residues. J gave up 1 base and V 6 bases, and 15 bases lay outside the gene matches. CDR3 nucleotide sequence: TGTGCCAGCAGCCTCACGACAGGGTTCGGGGTTTCCTACGAGCAGTACTTC. It yields the protein CASSLTTGFGVSYEQYF. Supplemented by reference TRBV28 and TRBJ2-7, the full variable domain reads DVKVTQSSRYLVKRTGEKVFLECVQDMDHENMFWYRQDPGLGLRLIYFSYDVKMKEKGDIPEGYSVSREKKERFSLILESASTNQTSMYLCASSLTTGFGVSYEQYFGPGTRLTVT.

This clone has only a few counts. V usage is TRBV28 and J usage is TRBJ2-7, with 7 bases identical to TRBD1. The CDR3 covers 12 residues. The junction had 6 bases not matched to a gene; V was cut back by 10 bases and J by 3 bases. Germline CDR1 reads MDHEN; CDR2 reads SYDVKM. CDR3 DNA sequence: TGTGCCACTGGGACAGCCATCTACGAGCAGTACTTC. Its protein product is CATGTAIYEQYF.

For this clone: The junction and the germline gene differ at one end; a read error may be behind it. J is TRBJ1-2 and V is TRBV7-2; D may be TRBD1 (5 bases). The CDR3 consists of 14 residues. The germline V gene has CDR1 SGHTA and CDR2 FQGNSA. The DNA for the CDR3 is TGTGCCAGCAGTTTAGAAGGGGCCTACTATGGCTACACCTTC. Encoded protein: CASSLEGAYYGYTF.

The chain has TRBV2 and TRBJ2-7; a weak D match, TRBD1 (5 bases). The germline V and J ends were trimmed by 0 bases and 4 bases, with 16 bases remaining between them. Germline CDR1 SNHLY, CDR2 FYNNEI. This CDR3 comprises 16 residues. CDR3 loop: CASSEAVAGSLYEQYF. Written as DNA, the CDR3 is TGTGCCAGCAGTGAAGCTGTGGCAGGGTCCTTGTACGAGCAGTACTTC.

The chain joins TRBV5-1 to TRBJ2-2, with TRBD2 identical over 12 bases. J was trimmed by 3 bases and V by 4 bases; bases with no gene match: 4. CDR3 size: 16 residues. CDR1 SGHRS and CDR2 YFSETQ come from the germline V gene. CDR3 protein: CASSTTSGGYTGELFF. The CDR3 DNA reads TGCGCCAGCAGCACCACTAGCGGGGGGTACACCGGGGAGCTGTTTTTT.

The chain links TRBV5-4 to TRBJ1-6; no reliable D call. V was pared by 0 bases and J by 9 bases, with 7 bases between. CDR1 SGHNT and CDR2 YYREEE come from the germline V gene (reference sequence). The length of the CDR3 is 13 residues. CDR3 residues: CASSLAGSSPLHF. DNA of the CDR3: TGTGCCAGCAGCTTGGCAGGCAGTTCACCCCTCCACTTT.

The V gene is TRBV5-1, the J gene TRBJ1-1; perhaps TRBD1 as D (5 bases). This CDR3 contains 13 residues. V lost 2 bases to trimming and J lost 8 bases, with 13 bases between them. Germline CDR1 SGHRS, CDR2 YFSETQ. The CDR3 spells CASSFMPGGEAFF. The CDR3 DNA sequence: TGCGCCAGCAGCTTCATGCCGGGGGGAGAAGCTTTCTTT.

This clone has only a few counts. This chain joins TRBV25-1 and TRBJ1-1; 9 bases line up with TRBD1. CDR1 MGHDK and CDR2 SYGVNS come from the germline V gene. CDR3 size: 15 residues. V lost 2 bases and J lost 5; bases outside the gene matches: 6. DNA for the CDR3: TGTGCCAGCAGTGAACCCACAGGGGGCCGGACTGAAGCTTTCTTT. This gives the protein CASSEPTGGRTEAFF.

J is TRBJ2-5 and V is TRBV6-1; D perhaps matches TRBD2 (6 bases). The CDR3 length is 14 residues. Germline values: CDR1 MNHNS, CDR2 SASEGT. V gave up 7 bases and J gave up 0 bases, with 12 bases separating them. CDR3 sequence: CASNGRDYQETQYF. The CDR3 coding sequence is TGTGCCAGCAACGGCCGGGACTACCAAGAGACCCAGTACTTC.

Of note for this clone: The same CDR3 is also encoded by other DNA sequences in this sample. The CDR3 DNA is TGTGCCAGCAGCCTTTCTGAGACCCAGTACTTC. Translating it yields CASSLSETQYF. This chain uses TRBV7-8 with TRBJ2-5; D is undetermined. This CDR3 is 11 amino acids long. From germline, CDR1 is SGHVS and CDR2 FQNEAQ. With 5 bases removed from V and 5 bases from J, the gap between germline ends came to 6 bases.

V and J are TRBV2 and TRBJ1-1; D perhaps matches TRBD1 (5 bases). The CDR3 contains 12 residues. CDR1 is SNHLY, CDR2 FYNNEI, per germline. V lost 6 bases, J lost 2 bases, and 7 bases lay in between. The CDR3 DNA sequence: TGTGCCAGCAGCAGGGAAAACACTGAAGCTTTCTTT. Residues: CASSRENTEAFF.

This clone was recorded once. The chain links TRBV28 to TRBJ1-2; the match to TRBD1 covers 9 bases. In germline, CDR1 is MDHEN, CDR2 SYDVKM. The V segment lost 5 bases and the J segment 2 bases; nucleotides outside the gene matches: 3. The CDR3 extends over 14 amino acids. The CDR3 DNA is TGTGCCAGCAGTCGGGACAGGGTGAACTATGGCTACACCTTC. It encodes CASSRDRVNYGYTF.

The chain couples TRBV18 to TRBJ2-3, with 11 bases lining up with TRBD2. The ends lost 3 bases at V and 1 base at J; junction bases unmatched: 6. CDR1 and CDR2 from the germline V gene are KGHSH and LQKENI. This CDR3 spans 17 amino acids. The CDR3 region is CASSPWTSGLGTDTQYF. The CDR3 DNA reads as TGTGCCAGCTCACCTTGGACTAGCGGGCTAGGCACAGATACGCAGTATTTT.